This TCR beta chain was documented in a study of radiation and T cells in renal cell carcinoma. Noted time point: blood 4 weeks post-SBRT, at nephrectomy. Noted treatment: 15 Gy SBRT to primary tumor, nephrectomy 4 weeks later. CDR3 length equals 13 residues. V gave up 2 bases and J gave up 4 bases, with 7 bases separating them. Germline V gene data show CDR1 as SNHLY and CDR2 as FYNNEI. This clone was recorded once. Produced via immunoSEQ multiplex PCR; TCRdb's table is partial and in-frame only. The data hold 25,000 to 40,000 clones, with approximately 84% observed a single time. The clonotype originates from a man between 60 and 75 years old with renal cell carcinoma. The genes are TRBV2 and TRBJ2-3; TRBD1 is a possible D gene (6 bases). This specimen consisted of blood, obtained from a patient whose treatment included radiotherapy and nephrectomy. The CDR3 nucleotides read TGTGCCAGCAGTGAACAGGGGCCAGATACGCAGTATTTT. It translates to CASSEQGPDTQYF.